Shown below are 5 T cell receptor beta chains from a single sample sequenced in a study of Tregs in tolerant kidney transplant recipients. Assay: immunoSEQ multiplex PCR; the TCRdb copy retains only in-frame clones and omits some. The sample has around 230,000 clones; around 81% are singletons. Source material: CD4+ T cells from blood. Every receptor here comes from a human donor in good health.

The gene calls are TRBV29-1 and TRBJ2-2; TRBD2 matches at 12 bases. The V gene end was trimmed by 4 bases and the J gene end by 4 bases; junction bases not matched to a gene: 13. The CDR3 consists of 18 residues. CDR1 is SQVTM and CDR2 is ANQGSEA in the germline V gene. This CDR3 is CSVVPAASGGAPTGELFF. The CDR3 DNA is TGCAGCGTTGTTCCGGCAGCTAGCGGGGGGGCCCCCACCGGGGAGCTGTTTTTT.

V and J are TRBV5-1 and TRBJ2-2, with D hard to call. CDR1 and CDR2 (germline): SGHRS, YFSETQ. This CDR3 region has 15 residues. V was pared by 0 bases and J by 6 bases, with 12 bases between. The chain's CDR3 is CASSLDTVWSGELFF. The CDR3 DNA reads TGCGCCAGCAGCTTGGATACGGTGTGGTCCGGGGAGCTGTTTTTT.

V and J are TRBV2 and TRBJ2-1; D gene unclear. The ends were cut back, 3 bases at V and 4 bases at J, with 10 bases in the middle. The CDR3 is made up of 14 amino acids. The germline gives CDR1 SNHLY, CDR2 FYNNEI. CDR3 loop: CASSDIDRYNEQFF. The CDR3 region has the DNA TGTGCCAGCAGTGATATCGACCGGTACAATGAGCAGTTCTTC.

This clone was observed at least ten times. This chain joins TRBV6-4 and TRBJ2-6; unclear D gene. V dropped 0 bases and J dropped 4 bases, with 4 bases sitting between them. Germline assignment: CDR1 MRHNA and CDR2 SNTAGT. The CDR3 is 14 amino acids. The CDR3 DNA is TGTGCCAGCAGTGACTCAGGGGGGGCCAACGTCCTGACTTTC. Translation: CASSDSGGANVLTF.

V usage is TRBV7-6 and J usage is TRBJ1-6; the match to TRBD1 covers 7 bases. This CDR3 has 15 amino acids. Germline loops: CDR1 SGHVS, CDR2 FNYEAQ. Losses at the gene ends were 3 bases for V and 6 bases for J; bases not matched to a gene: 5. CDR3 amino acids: CASSFEGARNSPLHF. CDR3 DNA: TGTGCCAGCAGCTTTGAGGGGGCGCGTAATTCACCCCTCCACTTT. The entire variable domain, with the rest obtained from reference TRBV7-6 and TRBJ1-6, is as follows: GAGVSQSPRYKVTKRGQDVALRCDPISGHVSLYWYRQALGQGPEFLTYFNYEAQQDKSGLPNDRFSAERPEGSISTLTIQRTEQRDSAMYRCASSFEGARNSPLHFGNGTRLTVT.